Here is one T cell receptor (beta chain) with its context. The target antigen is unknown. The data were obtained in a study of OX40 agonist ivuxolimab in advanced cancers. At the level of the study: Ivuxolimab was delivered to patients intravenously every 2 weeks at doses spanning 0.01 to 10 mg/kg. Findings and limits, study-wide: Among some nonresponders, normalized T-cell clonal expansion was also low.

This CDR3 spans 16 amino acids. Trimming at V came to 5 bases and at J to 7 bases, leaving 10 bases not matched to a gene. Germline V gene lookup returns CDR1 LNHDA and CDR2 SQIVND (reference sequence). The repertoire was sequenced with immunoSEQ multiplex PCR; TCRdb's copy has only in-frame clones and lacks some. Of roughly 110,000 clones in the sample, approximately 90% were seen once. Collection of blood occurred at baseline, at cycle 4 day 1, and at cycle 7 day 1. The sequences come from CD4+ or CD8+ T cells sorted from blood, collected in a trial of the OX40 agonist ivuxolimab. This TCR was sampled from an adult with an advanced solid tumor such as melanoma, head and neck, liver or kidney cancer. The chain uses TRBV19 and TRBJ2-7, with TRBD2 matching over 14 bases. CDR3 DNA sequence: TGTGCCAGTAGTCCGGGGACTAGCGGGAGTGGAGAGGAGCAGTACTTC. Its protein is CASSPGTSGSGEEQYF.